The 4 T cell receptor beta chains in this list originate from one sample, sequenced in a study of cytomegalovirus exposure and HLA in healthy donors. Use of 60 Vbeta and 13 Jbeta primers characterized the PCR. The repertoire was sequenced with immunoSEQ multiplex PCR; TCRdb's copy has only in-frame clones and lacks some. The sample contains some 170,000 clones, roughly 85% of which appear only once. Sequenced sample: PBMCs. These receptors all come from a man in his forties or fifties in good health and CMV-seropositive.

This rearrangement joins TRBV2 to TRBJ1-5; D not resolved. Germline V gives CDR1 SNHLY, CDR2 FYNNEI. The length of the CDR3 is 14 residues. V lost 7 bases and J lost 2, with 12 bases in between. Here the CDR3 reads CASNFGGGNQPQHF. The CDR3 DNA reads TGTGCCAGCAATTTCGGCGGGGGCAATCAGCCCCAGCATTTT. Combining the CDR3 with reference TRBV2 and TRBJ1-5 gives the whole variable domain EPEVTQTPSHQVTQMGQEVILRCVPISNHLYFYWYRQILGQKVEFLVSFYNNEISEKSEIFDDQFSVERPDGSNFTLKIRSTKLEDSAMYFCASNFGGGNQPQHFGDGTRLSIL.

This sequence joins TRBV4-1 and TRBJ1-1; a possible D gene is TRBD1 (5 bases). CDR1 MGHRA and CDR2 YSYEKL come from the germline V gene. Trimming cost V 10 bases and J 1 base, with 13 bases left between them. CDR3 length: 13 residues. The CDR3, as DNA: TGCGCCACCGGGGGTTCGCAGAACACTGAAGCTTTCTTT. It specifies CATGGSQNTEAFF.

The chain recombines TRBV28 with TRBJ2-3; D unresolved. In germline, CDR1 is MDHEN, CDR2 SYDVKM. V shed 5 bases and J shed 7 bases, with 10 bases lying between them. This CDR3 region has 12 residues. For the CDR3, the DNA is TGTGCCAGCAGTATTCCAGGATATACGCAGTATTTT. Amino acids: CASSIPGYTQYF.

This clone was found once. The chain recombines TRBV5-1 with TRBJ1-1, with D perhaps matching TRBD1 (5 bases). The CDR3 is made up of 15 amino acids. Deletions cut 4 bases from V and 5 bases from J, with 18 bases between. The germline V gene encodes CDR1 SGHRS and CDR2 YFSETQ. The DNA of the CDR3 is TGCGCCAGCAGCCCAGGACACCCGGGGGGGACTGAAGCTTTCTTT. Translating it yields CASSPGHPGGTEAFF.